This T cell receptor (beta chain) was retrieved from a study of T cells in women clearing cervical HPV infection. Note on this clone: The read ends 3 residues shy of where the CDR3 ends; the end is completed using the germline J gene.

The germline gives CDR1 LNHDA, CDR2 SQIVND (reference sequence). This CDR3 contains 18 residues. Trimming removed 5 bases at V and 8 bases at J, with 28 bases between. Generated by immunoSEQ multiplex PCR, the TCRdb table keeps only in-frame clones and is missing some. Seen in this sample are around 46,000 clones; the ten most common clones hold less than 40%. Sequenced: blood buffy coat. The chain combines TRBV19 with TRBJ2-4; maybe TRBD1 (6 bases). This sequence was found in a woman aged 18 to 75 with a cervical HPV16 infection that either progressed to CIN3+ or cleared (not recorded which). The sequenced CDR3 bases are TGTGCCAGTAGTGGCTCCTCCTTTCGGGACACTCTAGGGGACATT. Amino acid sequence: CASSGSSFRDTLGDI. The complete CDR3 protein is CASSGSSFRDTLGDIQYF.